Listed here are 3 T cell receptor beta chains from one sample, sequenced in a study of PD-1 blockade in classical Hodgkin lymphoma. Exposure to brentuximab vedotin varied, and each patient had relapsed following autologous stem cell transplantation. This table comes from immunoSEQ multiplex PCR, and its TCRdb copy is limited to in-frame clones, with some not included. Of under 95,000 clones listed, 80% to 95% are singletons. The starting material was peripheral blood mononuclear cells (PBMCs), obtained before the second cycle of nivolumab. These receptors came from a human donor with classical Hodgkin lymphoma.

This rearrangement joins TRBV11-2 to TRBJ2-5; 8 nucleotides agree with TRBD2. In germline, CDR1 is SGHAT, CDR2 FQNNGV. The CDR3 totals 16 residues. With V trimmed by 2 bases and J by 1 base, 6 bases remained unmatched. The CDR3 DNA sequence: TGTGCCAGCAGCTTAATCGCGGGAGGCCCCCAAGAGACCCAGTACTTC. Translation gives CASSLIAGGPQETQYF.

The rearrangement uses TRBV7-9 and TRBJ1-5; D call uncertain. Germline V gene lookup returns CDR1 SEHNR and CDR2 FQNEAQ (reference sequence). The V end was cut by 1 base, the J end by 7 bases, with 8 bases between. CDR3 length: 13 residues. The CDR3 bases are TGTGCCAGCAGCTTAGGTGAGATCCAGCCCCAGCATTTT. Translated, it gives CASSLGEIQPQHF.

The chain carries TRBV28 and TRBJ2-7; D perhaps matches TRBD2 (6 bases). V was shortened by 8 bases and J by 0 bases, with 11 bases between the two germline ends. The germline V gene encodes CDR1 MDHEN and CDR2 SYDVKM. This CDR3 has 13 amino acids. CDR3 sequence: CASPRESSYEQYF. The DNA of the CDR3 is TGTGCCAGCCCGCGGGAAAGCTCCTACGAGCAGTACTTC.